This TCR beta chain was captured in a study of OX40 agonist ivuxolimab in advanced cancers. As for the study more broadly: Ivuxolimab, which targeted the costimulatory receptor OX40 (CD134), was an agonistic, fully human IgG2 monoclonal antibody. Patients were allowed to have had prior anti-PD-1, anti-PD-L1 or anti-CTLA-4 therapy, and 30% to 40% of the dose-escalation patients had previously received checkpoint inhibitors. Intravenous ivuxolimab was administered to patients every 2 weeks at six dose levels: 0.01, 0.1, 0.3, 1.5, 3 and 10 mg/kg. The paper reports the monotherapy dose-escalation portion (N of about 54 patients) of the phase I ivuxolimab trial. The purpose of peripheral TCRbeta sequencing was to test whether ivuxolimab changed TCR sequence diversity and led to clonal T-cell expansion. Of the approximately 50 dose-escalation patients, hepatocellular carcinoma was present in approximately 20, melanoma in around 15, renal cell carcinoma in 9 and head and neck cancer in 9. The dose-escalation cohort was over 70% male with a mean age of roughly 60 years, ranging from 23 to 79. Partial responses occurred in three dose-escalation patients: two with cutaneous melanoma and one with hepatocellular carcinoma. What the study reported, not specific to this receptor: The antigen specificity of the peripheral T cells that underwent clonal expansion was not determined. Low levels of normalized T-cell clonal expansion were also seen in some patients who did not respond. In the 0.1-3.0 mg/kg groups, partial responders were among the patients with the lowest normalized peripheral clonal expansion, particularly in CD8+ T cells. After ivuxolimab, expanded clones were on average more numerous among CD8+ T cells than among CD4+ T cells. At doses of 0.1 to 3.0 mg/kg, clonal expansion of both CD4+ and CD8+ T cells in blood was seen between baseline and week 6.

Spanning cysteine to phenylalanine, the CDR3 consists of 16 amino acids. The retained sequence is limited to the CDR3, 48 bases, with the frame set at the first base. CDR1 is given as LNHDA and CDR2 as SQIVND, both from the germline V gene (reference sequence). Unmatched junction bases come to 10, with V trimmed by 5 bases and J by 5 bases. Genomic DNA was isolated from the sorted cells so that the TCRbeta CDR3 region could be sequenced. TCRbeta CDR3 regions were sequenced using the immunoSEQ Assay. The table was pulled from immuneACCESS by TCRdb, which kept in-frame rearrangements only. Such tables lose some clones; where checked, under half of the loss comes from unresolved V genes, and the rest has no known cause. The sample includes about 80,000 clones, with around 85% observed a single time. The top ten clones comprise under 2.5% of the sample. Patients with a history of autoimmune disease or receiving systemic immunosuppression were excluded from the trial. Peripheral blood for TCR sequencing was drawn from every dose cohort at baseline, at cycle 4 day 1 and at cycle 7 day 1. Samples came from an open-label, multicenter, first-in-human phase I dose-escalation trial of ivuxolimab. Adults with locally advanced or metastatic melanoma, renal cell, hepatocellular, or head and neck squamous cell carcinoma were enrolled in the trial. Before TCR sequencing, CD4+ T cells and CD8+ T cells were sorted from peripheral blood as separate populations.

Worth noting for this clone: The antigen it binds to is not known. No base quality values were provided; no much bigger clone lies one nucleotide off.

The TCR sequence derives from an adult with an advanced solid tumor such as melanoma, head and neck, liver or kidney cancer. The chain is encoded by TRBV19 joined to TRBJ2-3, and TRBD1 matches 10 of the central bases. The sequencing used CD4+ or CD8+ T cells sorted from blood, collected in a trial of the OX40 agonist ivuxolimab. The CDR3 loop reads CASSQTGTGAGDTQYF. The DNA sequence is TGTGCCAGTAGTCAGACCGGGACAGGGGCGGGAGATACGCAGTATTTT.